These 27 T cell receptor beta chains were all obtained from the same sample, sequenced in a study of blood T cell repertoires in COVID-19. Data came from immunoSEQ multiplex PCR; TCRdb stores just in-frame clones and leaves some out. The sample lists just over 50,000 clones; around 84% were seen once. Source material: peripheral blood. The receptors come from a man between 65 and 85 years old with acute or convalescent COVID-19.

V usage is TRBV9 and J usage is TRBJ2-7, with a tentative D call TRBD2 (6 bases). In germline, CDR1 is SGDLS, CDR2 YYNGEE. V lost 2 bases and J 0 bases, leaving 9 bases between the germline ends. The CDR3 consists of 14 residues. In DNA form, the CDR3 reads TGTGCCAGCAGCGTTAGCGGAAACTCCTACGAGCAGTACTTC. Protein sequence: CASSVSGNSYEQYF.

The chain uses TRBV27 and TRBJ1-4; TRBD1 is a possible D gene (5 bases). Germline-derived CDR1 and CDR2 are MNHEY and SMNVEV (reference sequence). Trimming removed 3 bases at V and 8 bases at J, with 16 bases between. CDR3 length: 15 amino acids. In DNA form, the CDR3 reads TGTGCCAGCAGTTTGAGGAGGGGCGGTCCGGAAAAACTGTTTTTT. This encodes CASSLRRGGPEKLFF.

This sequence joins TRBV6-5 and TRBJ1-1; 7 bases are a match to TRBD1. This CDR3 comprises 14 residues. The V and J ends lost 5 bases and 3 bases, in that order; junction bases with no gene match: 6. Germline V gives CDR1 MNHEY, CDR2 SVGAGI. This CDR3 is CASSNYRGYTEAFF. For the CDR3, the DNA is TGTGCCAGCAGTAACTACAGGGGATACACTGAAGCTTTCTTT.

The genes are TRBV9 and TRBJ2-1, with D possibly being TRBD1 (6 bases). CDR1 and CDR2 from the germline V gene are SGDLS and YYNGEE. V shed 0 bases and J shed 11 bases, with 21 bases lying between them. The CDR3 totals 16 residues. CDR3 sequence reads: CASSVATGDRQGKQFF. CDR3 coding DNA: TGTGCCAGCAGCGTAGCTACAGGAGACAGGCAGGGTAAGCAGTTCTTC.

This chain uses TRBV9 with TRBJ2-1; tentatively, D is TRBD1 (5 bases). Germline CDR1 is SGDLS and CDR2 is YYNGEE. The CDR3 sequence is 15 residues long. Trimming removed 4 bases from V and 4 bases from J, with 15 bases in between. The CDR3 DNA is TGTGCCAGCAGCCCAGTCAGGGAACAATACAATGAGCAGTTCTTC. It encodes CASSPVREQYNEQFF.

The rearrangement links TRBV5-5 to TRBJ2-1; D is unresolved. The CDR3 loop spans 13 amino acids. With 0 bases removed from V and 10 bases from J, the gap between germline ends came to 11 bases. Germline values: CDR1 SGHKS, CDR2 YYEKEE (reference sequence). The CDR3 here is CASSLGLTLEQFF. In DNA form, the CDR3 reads TGTGCCAGCAGCTTGGGCCTAACTTTGGAGCAGTTCTTC. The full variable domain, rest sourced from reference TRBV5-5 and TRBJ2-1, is DAGVTQSPTHLIKTRGQQVTLRCSPISGHKSVSWYQQVLGQGPQFIFQYYEKEERGRGNFPDRFSARQFPNYSSELNVNALLLGDSALYLCASSLGLTLEQFFGPGTRLTVL.

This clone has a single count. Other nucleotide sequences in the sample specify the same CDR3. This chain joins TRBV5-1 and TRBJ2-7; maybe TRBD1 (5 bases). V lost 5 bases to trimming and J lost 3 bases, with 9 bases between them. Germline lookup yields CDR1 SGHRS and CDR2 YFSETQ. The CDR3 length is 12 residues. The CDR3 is CASRDNSYEQYF. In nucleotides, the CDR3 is TGCGCCAGCAGGGACAACAGCTACGAGCAGTACTTC.

CDR3 nucleotide sequence: TGTGCCTGGAAAGATACCAGAATCTCCTACAATGAGCAGTTCTTC. Its translation: CAWKDTRISYNEQFF. The chain links TRBV30 to TRBJ2-1; D is unresolved. Germline loops: CDR1 GTSNPN, CDR2 SVGIG (reference sequence). Between the trimmed V and J ends, which lost 4 bases and 0 bases, there was a span of 13 bases. The CDR3 extends over 15 amino acids.

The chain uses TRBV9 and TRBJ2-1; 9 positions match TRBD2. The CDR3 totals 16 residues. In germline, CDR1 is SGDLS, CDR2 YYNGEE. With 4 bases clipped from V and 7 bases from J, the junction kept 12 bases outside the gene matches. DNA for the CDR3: TGTGCCAGCAGCCTGACCGGGACTAGCACTCGTAATGAGCAGTTCTTC. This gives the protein CASSLTGTSTRNEQFF.

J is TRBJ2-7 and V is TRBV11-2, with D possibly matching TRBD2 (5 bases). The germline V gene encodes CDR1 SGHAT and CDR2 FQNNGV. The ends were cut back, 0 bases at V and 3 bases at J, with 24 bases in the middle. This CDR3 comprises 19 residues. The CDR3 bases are TGTGCCAGCAGCTTAGAGGCCCAGGTCGGATCCCGGGGAGACTACGAGCAGTACTTC. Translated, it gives CASSLEAQVGSRGDYEQYF.

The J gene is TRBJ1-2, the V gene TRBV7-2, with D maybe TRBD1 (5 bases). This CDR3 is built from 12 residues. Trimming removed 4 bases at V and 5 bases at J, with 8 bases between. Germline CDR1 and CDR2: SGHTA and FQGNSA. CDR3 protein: CASSSGQYGYTF. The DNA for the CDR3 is TGTGCCAGCAGCTCAGGGCAATATGGCTACACCTTC. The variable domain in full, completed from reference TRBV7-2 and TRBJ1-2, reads GAGVSQSPSNKVTEKGKDVELRCDPISGHTALYWYRQSLGQGLEFLIYFQGNSAPDKSGLPSDRFSAERTGGSVSTLTIQRTQQEDSAVYLCASSSGQYGYTFGSGTRLTVV.

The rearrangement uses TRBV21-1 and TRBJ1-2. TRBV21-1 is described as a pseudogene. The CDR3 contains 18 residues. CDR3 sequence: CASSKIEEGINKEDGYTF. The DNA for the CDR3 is TGTGCCAGCAGCAAAATAGAGGAGGGGATTAACAAGGAGGATGGCTACACCTTC.

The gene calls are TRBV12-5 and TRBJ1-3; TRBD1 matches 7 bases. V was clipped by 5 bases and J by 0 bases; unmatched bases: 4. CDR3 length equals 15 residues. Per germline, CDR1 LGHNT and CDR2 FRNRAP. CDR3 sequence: CASGRDSRSGNTIYF. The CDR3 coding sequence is TGTGCTAGTGGTCGGGACAGTCGCTCTGGAAACACCATATATTTT. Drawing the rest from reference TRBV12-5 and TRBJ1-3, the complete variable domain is DARVTQTPRHKVTEMGQEVTMRCQPILGHNTVFWYRQTMMQGLELLAYFRNRAPLDDSGMPKDRFSAEMPDATLATLKIQPSEPRDSAVYFCASGRDSRSGNTIYFGEGSWLTVV.

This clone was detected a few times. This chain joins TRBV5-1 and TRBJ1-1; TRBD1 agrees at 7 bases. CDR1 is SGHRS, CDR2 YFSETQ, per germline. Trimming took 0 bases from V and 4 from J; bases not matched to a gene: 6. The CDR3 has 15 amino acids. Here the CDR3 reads CASSLGQGRGTEAFF. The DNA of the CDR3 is TGCGCCAGCAGCTTGGGACAGGGTAGGGGCACTGAAGCTTTCTTT.

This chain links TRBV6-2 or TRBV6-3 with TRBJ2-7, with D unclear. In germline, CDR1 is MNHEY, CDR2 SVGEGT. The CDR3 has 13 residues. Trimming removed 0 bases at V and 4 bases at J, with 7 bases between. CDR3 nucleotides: TGTGCCAGCAGTTACTCGATGGCTTACGAGCAGTACTTC. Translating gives CASSYSMAYEQYF.

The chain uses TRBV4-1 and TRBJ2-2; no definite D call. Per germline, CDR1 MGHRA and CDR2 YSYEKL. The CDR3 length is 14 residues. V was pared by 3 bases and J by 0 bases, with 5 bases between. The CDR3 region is CASSHSTNTGELFF. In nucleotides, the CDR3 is TGCGCCAGCAGCCACAGTACGAACACCGGGGAGCTGTTTTTT.

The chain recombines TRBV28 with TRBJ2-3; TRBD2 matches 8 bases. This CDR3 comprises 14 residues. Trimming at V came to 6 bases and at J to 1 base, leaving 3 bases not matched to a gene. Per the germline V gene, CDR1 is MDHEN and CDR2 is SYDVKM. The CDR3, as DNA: TGTGCCAGCAGGCTACTAGCGGGCACAGATACGCAGTATTTT. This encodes CASRLLAGTDTQYF.

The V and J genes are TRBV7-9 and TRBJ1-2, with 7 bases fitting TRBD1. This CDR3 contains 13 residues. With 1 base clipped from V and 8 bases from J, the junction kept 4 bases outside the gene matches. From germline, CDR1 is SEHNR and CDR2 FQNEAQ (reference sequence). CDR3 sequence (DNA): TGTGCCAGCAGCTTAGTGGACAGGCAAGGCTACACCTTC. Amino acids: CASSLVDRQGYTF.

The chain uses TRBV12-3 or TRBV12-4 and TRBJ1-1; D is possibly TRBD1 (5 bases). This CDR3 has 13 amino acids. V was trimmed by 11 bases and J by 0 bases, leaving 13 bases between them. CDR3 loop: CAGRRGMNTEAFF. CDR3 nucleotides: TGTGCCGGAAGAAGGGGCATGAACACTGAAGCTTTCTTT.

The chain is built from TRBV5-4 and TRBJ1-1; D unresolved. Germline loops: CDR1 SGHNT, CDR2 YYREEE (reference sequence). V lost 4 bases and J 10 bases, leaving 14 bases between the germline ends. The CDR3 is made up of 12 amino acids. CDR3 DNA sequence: TGTGCCAGCAGCCAATTAGGAGGTGGAGCTTTCTTT. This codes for CASSQLGGGAFF.

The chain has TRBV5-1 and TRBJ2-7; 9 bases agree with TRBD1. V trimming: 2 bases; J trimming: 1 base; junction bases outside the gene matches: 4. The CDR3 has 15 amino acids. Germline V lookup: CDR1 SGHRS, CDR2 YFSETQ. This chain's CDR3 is CASSLGQGRSYEQYV. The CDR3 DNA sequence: TGCGCCAGCAGCTTAGGACAGGGGAGATCCTACGAGCAGTACGTC.

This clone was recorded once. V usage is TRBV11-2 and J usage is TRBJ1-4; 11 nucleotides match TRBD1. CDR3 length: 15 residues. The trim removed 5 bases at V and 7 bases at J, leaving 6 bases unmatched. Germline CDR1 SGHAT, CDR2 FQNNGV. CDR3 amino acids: CASSPGQGALEKLFF. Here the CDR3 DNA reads TGTGCCAGCAGCCCCGGACAGGGGGCGCTTGAAAAACTGTTTTTT.

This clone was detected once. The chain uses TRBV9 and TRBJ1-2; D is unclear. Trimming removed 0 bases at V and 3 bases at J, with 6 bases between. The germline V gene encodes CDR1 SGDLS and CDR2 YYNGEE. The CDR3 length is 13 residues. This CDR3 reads CASSVGQDYGYTF. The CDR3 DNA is TGTGCCAGCAGCGTAGGGCAGGACTATGGCTACACCTTC.

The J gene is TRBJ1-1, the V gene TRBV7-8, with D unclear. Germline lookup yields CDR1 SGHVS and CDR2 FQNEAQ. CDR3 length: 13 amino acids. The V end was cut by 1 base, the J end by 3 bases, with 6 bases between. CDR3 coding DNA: TGTGCCAGCAGCTTAGTCCAGGACACTGAAGCTTTCTTT. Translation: CASSLVQDTEAFF.

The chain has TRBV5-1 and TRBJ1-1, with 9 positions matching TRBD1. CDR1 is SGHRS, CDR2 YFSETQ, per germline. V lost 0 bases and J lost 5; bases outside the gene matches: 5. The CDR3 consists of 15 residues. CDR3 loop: CASSLDVTGGTEAFF. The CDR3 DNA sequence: TGCGCCAGCAGCTTGGACGTGACAGGGGGTACTGAAGCTTTCTTT.

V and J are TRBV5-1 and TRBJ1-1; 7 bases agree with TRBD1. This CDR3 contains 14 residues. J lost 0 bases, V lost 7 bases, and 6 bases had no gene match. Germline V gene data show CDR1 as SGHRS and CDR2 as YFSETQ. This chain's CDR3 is CASVAGGLNTEAFF. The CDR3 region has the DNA TGCGCCAGCGTCGCAGGGGGTTTGAACACTGAAGCTTTCTTT.

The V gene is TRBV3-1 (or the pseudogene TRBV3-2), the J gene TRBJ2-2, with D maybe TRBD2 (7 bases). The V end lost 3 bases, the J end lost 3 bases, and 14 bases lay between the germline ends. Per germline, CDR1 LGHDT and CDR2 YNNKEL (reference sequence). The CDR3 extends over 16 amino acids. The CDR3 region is CASSQSGGAYTGELFF. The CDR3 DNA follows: TGTGCCAGCAGCCAGAGTGGGGGGGCGTACACCGGGGAGCTGTTTTTT.